A single sample is the source of the 13 T cell receptor beta chains below, sequenced in a study of CD8+CD57+ T cells in acquired aplastic anemia. Patients included in sequencing had previously demonstrated CD8+CD57+ cell expansion by flow cytometry. Genomic DNA constituted the template upon which TCR beta VDJ and CDR3 profiling was performed. Each CDR3 protein is one row after TCRdb ran MiXCR on the reads. This sample yields some 140,000 distinct CDR3 sequences, of which about 48% are seen a single time; less than 15% belongs to the top ten. Sequencing was carried out using sorted CD4+, CD8+, or CD8+CD57+ T cells (not recorded which) from PBMCs. These TCRs come from a human donor with aplastic anemia.

V gene TRBV4-1 combines with J gene TRBJ2-3; 13 nucleotides match TRBD2. The CDR3 has 20 amino acids. The J segment lost 0 bases and the V segment lost 1 base, leaving 10 bases of the junction unmatched. Per the germline V gene, CDR1 is MGHRA and CDR2 is YSYEKL. CDR3 DNA: TGCGCCAGCAGCCAAGGAATCCGACTAGCGGGGGGCCCGAGCACAGATACGCAGTATTTT. Translation gives CASSQGIRLAGGPSTDTQYF.

The V call is TRBV29-1, the J call TRBJ2-5; 8 positions agree with TRBD2. Germline loops: CDR1 SQVTM, CDR2 ANQGSEA. V was clipped by 2 bases and J by 0 bases; unmatched bases: 8. This CDR3 is built from 16 residues. CDR3 bases: TGCAGCGTTGAATGGGCGTTAGCGGGGCACCAAGAGACCCAGTACTTC. This encodes CSVEWALAGHQETQYF.

This clonotype has more than one count but fewer than ten. V usage is TRBV15 and J usage is TRBJ1-6; 11 bases are shared with TRBD1. Germline-derived CDR1 and CDR2 are LNHNV and YYDKDF (reference sequence). The trim removed 3 bases at V and 9 bases at J, leaving 7 bases unmatched. The CDR3 has 16 residues. Here the CDR3 DNA reads TGTGCCACCAGCAGTTATGGACAGGGGGCTAGTTCACCCCTCCACTTT. Translating gives CATSSYGQGASSPLHF.

Comments on this clonotype: The missing conserved phenylalanine or tryptophan at the end of this CDR3 makes a read error likely. The chain employs TRBV7-8 and TRBJ2-3; D is perhaps TRBD2 (6 bases). CDR1 and CDR2 from the germline V gene are SGHVS and FQNEAQ. The CDR3 sequence is 15 residues long. The germline V and J ends were trimmed by 6 bases and 4 bases, with 17 bases remaining between them. The CDR3 here is CASSARGNIPDTQYL. The CDR3 region has the DNA TGTGCCAGCAGTGCGCGGGGTAATATCCCAGATACGCAGTATCTT.

This clonotype was observed many times. This chain joins TRBV6-1 and TRBJ2-7, with 9 bases fitting TRBD2. The CDR3 sequence is 15 residues long. V shed 0 bases, J shed 5 bases, and the junction held 5 bases outside the gene matches. The germline CDR1 and CDR2 sequences are MNHNS and SASEGT. The CDR3 nucleotides are TGTGCCAGCAGTGAAGCGCGGGGGGGCAGAGACGAGCAGTACTTC. Translating it yields CASSEARGGRDEQYF.

This chain connects TRBV14 to TRBJ1-2; tentative D call: TRBD1 (6 bases). V gave up 2 bases and J gave up 7 bases, with 11 bases separating them. Germline V gene lookup returns CDR1 SGHDN and CDR2 FVKESK. The CDR3 totals 13 residues. CDR3 in amino acids: CASSQLGTSGYTF. The CDR3 bases are TGTGCCAGCAGCCAACTAGGGACAAGTGGCTACACCTTC.

This clonotype was counted many times. The chain joins TRBV19 to TRBJ2-7, with TRBD1 matching 9 bases. Germline V lookup: CDR1 LNHDA, CDR2 SQIVND (reference sequence). With 1 base clipped from V and 3 bases from J, the junction kept 4 bases outside the gene matches. The CDR3 spans 15 residues. The CDR3 region has the DNA TGTGCCAGTAGTATAGGGTGGACAGGGGTCTACGAGCAGTACTTC. Protein product: CASSIGWTGVYEQYF.

This chain uses TRBV4-1 with TRBJ2-4; 9 bases are shared with TRBD1. J gave up 1 base and V 1 base, and 5 bases lay outside the gene matches. CDR1 and CDR2 (germline): MGHRA, YSYEKL. The CDR3 is made up of 17 amino acids. CDR3 in amino acids: CASSQVTGGLAKNIQYF. The CDR3 nucleotides are TGCGCCAGCAGCCAAGTTACAGGGGGCCTGGCCAAAAACATTCAGTACTTC.

The genes are TRBV20-1 and TRBJ2-1; 7 bases fit TRBD2. The CDR3 sequence is 15 residues long. Germline V lookup: CDR1 DFQATT, CDR2 SNEGSKA (reference sequence). For the CDR3, the DNA is TGCAGCGCCGGCGAGGGCGGGAGAGACCACAATGAGCAGTTCTTC. Translation: CSAGEGGRDHNEQFF.

DNA of the CDR3: TGCAGTGCTTTTAAAGGGGCCCAGTACTTC. Its protein is CSAFKGAQYF. The V gene is TRBV20-1, the J gene TRBJ2-5, with TRBD1 as a possible D gene (5 bases). The CDR3 runs 10 residues. Between the trimmed V and J ends, which lost 5 bases and 9 bases, there was a span of 10 bases. The germline gives CDR1 DFQATT, CDR2 SNEGSKA (reference sequence).

This clonotype has a handful of counts. The chain is built from TRBV7-2 and TRBJ1-1; D unclear. Germline V lookup: CDR1 SGHTA, CDR2 FQGNSA. CDR3 size: 12 residues. V was pared by 5 bases and J by 1 base, with 5 bases between. This chain's CDR3 is CASSRGNTEAFF. CDR3 coding DNA: TGTGCCAGCAGCCGCGGGAACACTGAAGCTTTCTTT.

V usage is TRBV2 and J usage is TRBJ2-7, with unresolved D. Germline loops: CDR1 SNHLY, CDR2 FYNNEI. Deletions cut 3 bases from V and 3 bases from J, with 9 bases between. The CDR3 length is 13 residues. CDR3 in DNA: TGTGCCAGCAGTGACGTTTTCAGCTACGAGCAGTACTTC. Amino acids: CASSDVFSYEQYF.

This clonotype has ten or more counts. The V gene is TRBV20-1, the J gene TRBJ1-6, with D perhaps matching TRBD1 (6 bases). Trimming left V 1 base short and J 5 bases short, with 15 bases between. This CDR3 has 16 residues. In germline, CDR1 is DFQATT, CDR2 SNEGSKA (reference sequence). For the CDR3, the DNA is TGCAGTGCTAGAGTTAGTCCCCGGACAGATAATTCACCCCTCCACTTT. It encodes CSARVSPRTDNSPLHF.